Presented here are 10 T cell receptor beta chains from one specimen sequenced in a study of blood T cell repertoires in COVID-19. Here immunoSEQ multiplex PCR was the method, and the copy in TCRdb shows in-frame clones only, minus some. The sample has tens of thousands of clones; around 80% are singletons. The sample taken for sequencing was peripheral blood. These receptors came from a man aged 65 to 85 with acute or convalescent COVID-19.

The CDR3 region is CASSLGLAGGNTQYF. In nucleotides, the CDR3 is TGTGCCAGCAGCTTGGGACTAGCGGGGGGGAATACGCAGTATTTT. The chain carries TRBV11-2 and TRBJ2-3, with 16 nucleotides matching TRBD2. The CDR3 spans 15 residues. CDR1 and CDR2 (germline): SGHAT, FQNNGV. Trimming removed 3 bases from V and 7 bases from J; junction bases left unmatched: 1.

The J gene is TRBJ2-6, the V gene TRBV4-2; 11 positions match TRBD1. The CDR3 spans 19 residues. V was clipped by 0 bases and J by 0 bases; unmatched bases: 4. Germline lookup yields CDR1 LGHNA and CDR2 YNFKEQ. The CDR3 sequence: CASSQERDRGTSGANVLTF. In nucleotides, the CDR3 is TGTGCCAGCAGCCAAGAACGGGACAGGGGGACCTCTGGGGCCAACGTCCTGACTTTC.

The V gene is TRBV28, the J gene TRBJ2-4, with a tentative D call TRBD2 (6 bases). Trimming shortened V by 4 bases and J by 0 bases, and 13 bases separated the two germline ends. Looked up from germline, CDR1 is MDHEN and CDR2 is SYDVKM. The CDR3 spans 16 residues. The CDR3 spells CASSSPGVSAKNIQYF. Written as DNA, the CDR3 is TGTGCCAGCAGTTCTCCGGGAGTTTCAGCCAAAAACATTCAGTACTTC.

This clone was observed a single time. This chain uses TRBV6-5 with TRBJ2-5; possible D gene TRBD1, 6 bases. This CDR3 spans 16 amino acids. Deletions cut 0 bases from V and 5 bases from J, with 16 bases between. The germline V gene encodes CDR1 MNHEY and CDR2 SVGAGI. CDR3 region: CASSYSYWGPGETQYF. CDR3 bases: TGTGCCAGCAGTTACTCGTATTGGGGGCCCGGCGAGACCCAGTACTTC.

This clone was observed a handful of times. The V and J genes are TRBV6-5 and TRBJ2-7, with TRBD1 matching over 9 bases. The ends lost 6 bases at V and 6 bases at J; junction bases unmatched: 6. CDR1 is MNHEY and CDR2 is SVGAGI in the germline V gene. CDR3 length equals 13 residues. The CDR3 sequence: CASRPTGGVEQYF. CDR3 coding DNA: TGTGCCAGCAGGCCGACAGGGGGAGTCGAGCAGTACTTC.

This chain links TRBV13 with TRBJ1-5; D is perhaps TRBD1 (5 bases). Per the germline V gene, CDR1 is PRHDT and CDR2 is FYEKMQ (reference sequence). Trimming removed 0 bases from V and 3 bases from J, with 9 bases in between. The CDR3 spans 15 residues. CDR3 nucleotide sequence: TGTGCCAGCAGCTTAGGGGGGCGCCTCAATCAGCCCCAGCATTTT. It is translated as CASSLGGRLNQPQHF.

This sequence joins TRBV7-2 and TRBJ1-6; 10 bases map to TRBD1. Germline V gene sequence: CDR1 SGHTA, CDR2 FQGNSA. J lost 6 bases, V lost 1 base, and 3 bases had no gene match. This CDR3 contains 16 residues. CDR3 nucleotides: TGTGCCAGCAGCTTAGTGACAGGGGGCGTTAATTCACCCCTCCACTTT. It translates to CASSLVTGGVNSPLHF.

CDR3 residues: CASSLASNPGEKLFF. The CDR3 DNA is TGCGCCAGCAGCTTGGCCTCCAACCCTGGCGAAAAACTGTTTTTT. The chain links TRBV5-1 to TRBJ1-4; D is unresolved. The CDR3 length is 15 residues. Between the trimmed V and J ends, which lost 0 bases and 8 bases, there was a span of 14 bases. Germline V CDR1 and CDR2: SGHRS, YFSETQ.

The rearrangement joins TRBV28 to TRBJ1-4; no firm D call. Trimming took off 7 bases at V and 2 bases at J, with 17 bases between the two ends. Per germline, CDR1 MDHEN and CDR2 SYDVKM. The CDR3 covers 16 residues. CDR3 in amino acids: CASTNRPTGTNEKLFF. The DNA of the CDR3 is TGTGCCAGCACCAATAGACCCACGGGGACTAATGAAAAACTGTTTTTT. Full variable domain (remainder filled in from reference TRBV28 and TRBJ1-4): DVKVTQSSRYLVKRTGEKVFLECVQDMDHENMFWYRQDPGLGLRLIYFSYDVKMKEKGDIPEGYSVSREKKERFSLILESASTNQTSMYLCASTNRPTGTNEKLFFGSGTQLSVL.

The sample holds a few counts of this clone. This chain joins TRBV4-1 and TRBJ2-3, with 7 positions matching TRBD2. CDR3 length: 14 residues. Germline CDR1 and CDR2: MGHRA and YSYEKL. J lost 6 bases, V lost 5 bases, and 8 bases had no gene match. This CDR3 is CASSSRDYPDTQYF. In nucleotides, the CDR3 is TGCGCCAGCAGCTCCCGGGACTATCCTGATACGCAGTATTTT.